The rows below give T cell receptor beta chains drawn from one sample of a study of blood T cell repertoires in COVID-19. The table came from immunoSEQ multiplex PCR; TCRdb's copy has only in-frame clones and leaves some out. The sample carries fewer than 70,000 clones, over 80% recorded once. Material for sequencing was peripheral blood. The receptor set was obtained from a human donor in a cohort sampled during active COVID-19. The CDR3 runs from the conserved cysteine through the conserved F or W. The D gene is left open where the match is weak. Not all rows give a size; the values are once, few, many and, for expanded clones, a class.

j_gene,v_gene,abundance,d_gene,CDR3nt,CDR3aa
TRBJ2-7,TRBV4-3,NA,NA,TGCGCCAGCAGCCAAGATTATCAGGTGGCCTACGAGCAGTACTTC,CASSQDYQVAYEQYF
TRBJ2-7,TRBV2,NA,TRBD1,TGTGCCAGCAGGGGGACAGGGGGGAGCGAGCAGTACTTC,CASRGTGGSEQYF
TRBJ1-2,TRBV28,NA,NA,TGTGCCAGCAGCCCTCCCCGGACGGGGAACTATGGCTACACCTTC,CASSPPRTGNYGYTF
TRBJ2-7,TRBV12-3/TRBV12-4,NA,TRBD1,TGTGCCAGCAGCCGCGGACAGGGCGAGCAGTACTTC,CASSRGQGEQYF
TRBJ2-2,TRBV4-1,NA,TRBD1,TGCGCCAGCAGCACCGGGGACAGCAACACCGGGGAGCTGTTTTTT,CASSTGDSNTGELFF
TRBJ1-2,TRBV30,NA,NA,TGTGCCTGGAGTGAGGGGCTTTACACCTTC,CAWSEGLYTF
TRBJ1-4,TRBV6-5,NA,NA,TGTGCCAGCAGCTCGGGACTCGGTGAAAAACTGTTTTTT,CASSSGLGEKLFF
TRBJ2-7,TRBV5-1,NA,TRBD2,TGCGCCAGCAGCGCGGGAGACACCTACGAGCAGTACTTC,CASSAGDTYEQYF
TRBJ2-5,TRBV6-5,NA,TRBD1,TGTGCCAGCAGTTCCACCCCGGGACAGAGCGGAGAGACCCAGTACTTC,CASSSTPGQSGETQYF
TRBJ2-7,TRBV5-4,NA,NA,TGTGCCAGCAGCTCCAATGCGGGGAAGCAGTACTTC,CASSSNAGKQYF
TRBJ2-7,TRBV7-2,NA,TRBD1,TGTGCCAGCAGCTTAGCGCCGGGACAGGGGGTAGACGAGCAGTACTTC,CASSLAPGQGVDEQYF
TRBJ2-7,TRBV28,NA,TRBD1,TGTGCCAGCAGCCCCGGGGGACAGGGCTCCTACGAGCAGTACTTC,CASSPGGQGSYEQYF
TRBJ2-1,TRBV7-8,NA,TRBD2,TGTGCCAGCAGCTTGGGAACAGCGGGGGTTCTCTCCTACAATGAGCAGTTCTTC,CASSLGTAGVLSYNEQFF
TRBJ1-2,TRBV5-8,NA,NA,TGTGCCAGCAGCCCAGAACCAGGGGTCTATGGCTACACCTTC,CASSPEPGVYGYTF
TRBJ1-2,TRBV28,NA,TRBD1,TGTGCCAGCAGTCTGGGACAGCAGTACTATGGCTACACCTTC,CASSLGQQYYGYTF
TRBJ2-3,TRBV27,NA,TRBD1,TGTGCCAGCAGTCAACCCTGGACAGGGGGCAGAGATACGCAGTATTTT,CASSQPWTGGRDTQYF
TRBJ2-7,TRBV28,NA,TRBD1,TGTGCCAGCAGTCCTGACAGGGACGAGCAGTACTTC,CASSPDRDEQYF
TRBJ2-1,TRBV7-9,NA,NA,TGTGCCAGCAGCTTATTACTCGAGAGTAATGAGCAGTTCTTC,CASSLLLESNEQFF
TRBJ1-2,TRBV5-6,NA,NA,TGTGCCAGCAGCTTGGGGATTGTACGGGTTGGCTACACCTTC,CASSLGIVRVGYTF
TRBJ2-1,TRBV11-2,once,TRBD1,TGTGCCAGCAGCTTAGTTCGGGACAGGTTCTACAATGAGCAGTTCTTC,CASSLVRDRFYNEQFF
TRBJ1-2,TRBV19,NA,NA,TGTGCCAGTAGTTTGGGGGGTCAACATGGCTACACCTTC,CASSLGGQHGYTF
TRBJ2-3,TRBV28,NA,TRBD2,TGTGCCAGCAGCCTACTGGGACTAGCGGGGGGAGCTAGCACAGATACGCAGTATTTT,CASSLLGLAGGASTDTQYF
TRBJ1-3,TRBV28,NA,NA,TGTGCCAGCAGTCGCGGGGGGGGAGACACCATATATTTT,CASSRGGGDTIYF
TRBJ2-1,TRBV3-1/TRBV3-2,NA,TRBD2,TGTGCCAGCAGCCAAGAACAACCCTTTAGCGGGAGGGAAGGGAATGAGCAGTTCTTC,CASSQEQPFSGREGNEQFF
TRBJ1-1,TRBV28,NA,NA,TGTGCCAGCAGGGAGAGACTGCCTGAAGCTTTCTTT,CASRERLPEAFF
TRBJ2-7,TRBV3-1/TRBV3-2,few,TRBD2,TGTGCCAGCAGCCTAACGGGGGGGCCCCTTGACGAGCAGTACTTC,CASSLTGGPLDEQYF
TRBJ1-1,TRBV29-1,NA,TRBD1,TGCAGCGTCAGGGGGCAGGACACTGAAGCTTTCTTT,CSVRGQDTEAFF
TRBJ2-7,TRBV4-1,NA,NA,TGCGCCAGCAGCCGAACATCGACAGGAACTATCTACGAGCAGTACTTC,CASSRTSTGTIYEQYF
TRBJ1-2,TRBV2,NA,TRBD1,TGTGCCAGCAGCCTTGTCGGGACAGGGCTCTATGGCTACACCTTC,CASSLVGTGLYGYTF